This T cell receptor (beta chain) stems from a study of blood T cell repertoires in COVID-19. Turning to the study itself: Italy, Spain and the United States were the sources of the convalescent and acute COVID-19 samples. The analysed material was cDNA or gDNA that came from T cells, B-cell-depleted T cells, or PBMCs.

Original data processing: Amplification from reference gene primers served as the basis for estimated nucleated cell counts. Profiling relied on immunoSEQ multiplex PCR, and the TCRdb table lists in-frame clones only, not all of them. The DNA was the basis for D and trimming; V, J and clone size are from that table. In the table there are 380,000 or so clones, about 89% of which are singletons. V lost 7 bases to trimming and J lost 1 base; unmatched junction nucleotides: 14. The length of the CDR3 is 18 residues. Germline CDR1 ENHRY, CDR2 SYGVKD. This TCR was recovered from a man aged 40-55 years with acute or convalescent COVID-19. This chain links TRBV10-3 with TRBJ1-3, with 9 bases aligning to TRBD1. The sample was peripheral blood. CDR3 residues: CAITAGTGYVKSGNTIYF. The CDR3, as DNA: TGTGCCATCACTGCCGGGACAGGGTATGTTAAATCTGGAAACACCATATATTTT.